These 29 T cell receptor beta chains originate from one sample sequenced in a study of human CD8 memory T cell subsets. UMI-labeled 5' RACE was the method by which TCR beta libraries were made. TCRdb reprocessed the 5' RACE reads, keeping one entry per CDR3 protein, no DNA. The repertoire table contains about 7,900 distinct CDR3 sequences. The sample taken for sequencing was CD8+ T cells from PBMCs. The receptors were sampled from a human donor in good health.

This clonotype ranks as medium-sized in terms of frequency. J is TRBJ1-1 and V is TRBV12-3 or TRBV12-4; TCRdb selects TRBD1, and the lack of DNA leaves this call unchecked. The CDR3 contains 14 residues. CDR3 in amino acids: CASSLGGGGTEAFF.

V gene TRBV18 combines with J gene TRBJ2-7; the D call of TRBD2 rests on TCRdb alone, since no DNA is present to check it. The CDR3 is 16 residues long. Germline values: CDR1 KGHSH, CDR2 LQKENI. This CDR3 is CASSPEGLAGSYEQYF.

The chain combines TRBV15 with TRBJ2-7; TCRdb's D call of TRBD1 is untestable without DNA. CDR3 length equals 15 residues. Germline V gene data show CDR1 as LNHNV and CDR2 as YYDKDF (reference sequence). The CDR3: CATSREGQGTYEQYF.

V usage is TRBV27 and J usage is TRBJ2-1; TCRdb returns TRBD1, unconfirmable since there is no DNA. The CDR3 length is 13 residues. From germline, CDR1 is MNHEY and CDR2 SMNVEV (reference sequence). The CDR3 sequence is CASSLTPAGEQFF.

This CDR3 is CATNTGPSDTQYF. V gene TRBV12-3 or TRBV12-4 combines with J gene TRBJ2-3; the D call of TRBD2 rests on TCRdb alone, since no DNA is present to check it. The CDR3 sequence is 13 residues long.

This chain connects TRBV6-6 to TRBJ2-2. Looked up from germline, CDR1 is MNHNY and CDR2 is SVGAGI (reference sequence). This CDR3 region has 13 residues. The CDR3 region is CASSYGSPGELFF.

The rearrangement links TRBV19 to TRBJ1-1; TCRdb selects TRBD1, and the lack of DNA leaves this call unchecked. This CDR3 region has 14 residues. The germline V gene encodes CDR1 LNHDA and CDR2 SQIVND (reference sequence). CDR3: CASSMWTGEVGAFF.

The chain links TRBV5-6 to TRBJ2-7; TCRdb names TRBD1, which stays unverified in the absence of DNA. The length of the CDR3 is 14 residues. CDR1 and CDR2 from the germline V gene are SGHDT and YYEEEE. The chain's CDR3 is CASSSGQGAYEQYF. Together with reference TRBV5-6 and TRBJ2-7, the CDR3 gives the full variable domain: DAGVTQSPTHLIKTRGQQVTLRCSPKSGHDTVSWYQQALGQGPQFIFQYYEEEERQRGNFPDRFSGHQFPNYSSELNVNALLLGDSALYLCASSSGQGAYEQYFGPGTRLTVT.

This chain links TRBV29-1 with TRBJ2-3; TCRdb's assignment of TRBD1 cannot be checked, as there is no DNA. Per the germline V gene, CDR1 is SQVTM and CDR2 is ANQGSEA. The CDR3 extends over 14 amino acids. The CDR3 is CSVEGGSGGGTQYF.

The genes are TRBV7-8 and TRBJ1-2; the D call from TCRdb, TRBD1, cannot be confirmed without DNA. This CDR3 is built from 15 residues. Germline V lookup: CDR1 SGHVS, CDR2 FQNEAQ. The CDR3 here is CASSVKTGGEDGYTF. Full variable domain (outside the CDR3, taken from reference TRBV7-8 and TRBJ1-2): GAGVSQSPRYKVAKRGQDVALRCDPISGHVSLFWYQQALGQGPEFLTYFQNEAQLDKSGLPSDRFFAERPEGSVSTLKIQRTQQEDSAVYLCASSVKTGGEDGYTFGSGTRLTVV.

This chain's CDR3 is CASRQDRGVSYEQYF. The chain links TRBV6-1 to TRBJ2-7; TCRdb's D call, TRBD1, is unchecked because there is no DNA. The CDR3 is 15 residues long. The germline gives CDR1 MNHNS, CDR2 SASEGT.

This chain uses TRBV5-1 with TRBJ1-2; the D call from TCRdb, TRBD1, cannot be confirmed without DNA. Per germline, CDR1 SGHRS and CDR2 YFSETQ. This CDR3 has 16 amino acids. The CDR3 region is CASRFGTTPTNYGYTF.

The chain joins TRBV13 to TRBJ2-3; without DNA, the TCRdb call of TRBD2 cannot be checked. Germline values: CDR1 PRHDT, CDR2 FYEKMQ (reference sequence). The CDR3 totals 12 residues. The CDR3 is CASSSTLEAQYF.

The chain carries TRBV5-1 and TRBJ2-5; the D call of TRBD2 rests on TCRdb alone, since no DNA is present to check it. Germline CDR1 reads SGHRS; CDR2 reads YFSETQ. The CDR3 length is 14 residues. CDR3 protein: CASSEEGGQETQYF. Filled out from reference TRBV5-1 and TRBJ2-5, the complete variable domain reads KAGVTQTPRYLIKTRGQQVTLSCSPISGHRSVSWYQQTPGQGLQFLFEYFSETQRNKGNFPGRFSGRQFSNSRSEMNVSTLELGDSALYLCASSEEGGQETQYFGPGTRLLVL.

The V and J genes are TRBV15 and TRBJ2-1; there is no DNA to check the TCRdb D call of TRBD1. CDR3 length: 13 amino acids. Germline CDR1 and CDR2: LNHNV and YYDKDF (reference sequence). The CDR3 here is CATSREGDGEQFF.

The chain combines TRBV12-3 or TRBV12-4 with TRBJ1-3; TCRdb calls TRBD1, which cannot be checked without DNA. The CDR3 runs to 17 residues. CDR3 protein: CASSLGPGRSSGNTIYF.

This sequence joins TRBV5-6 and TRBJ2-7; the TCRdb D gene call, TRBD1, has no DNA to confirm it. The CDR3 covers 15 residues. The germline V gene encodes CDR1 SGHDT and CDR2 YYEEEE. CDR3 residues: CASSLSGQGAYEQYF.

By frequency, this clonotype is medium-sized. V gene TRBV7-9 combines with J gene TRBJ2-1; checking the TCRdb D call of TRBD2 is not possible without DNA. CDR3 length equals 18 residues. Germline V gene sequence: CDR1 SEHNR, CDR2 FQNEAQ (reference sequence). CDR3: CAPTAPQGLAGTRNEQFF.

In terms of frequency, this clonotype is medium-sized. V usage is TRBV28 and J usage is TRBJ2-1. CDR1 MDHEN and CDR2 SYDVKM come from the germline V gene. The CDR3 covers 14 residues. The CDR3 reads CASSSSTWVDEQFF.

The chain recombines TRBV7-3 with TRBJ2-1. The CDR3 consists of 13 residues. The germline gives CDR1 SGHTA, CDR2 FQGTGA. The CDR3 loop reads CASSFGLGNEQFF.

Considering frequency, this clonotype is medium-sized. The V and J genes are TRBV28 and TRBJ2-5; TCRdb picks TRBD2, but there is no DNA to check that call. Germline V lookup: CDR1 MDHEN, CDR2 SYDVKM. This CDR3 is 18 amino acids long. The CDR3 spells CASSLGQGASGRRETQYF.

The V and J genes are TRBV19 and TRBJ2-2; there is no DNA to check the TCRdb D call of TRBD2. Germline CDR1 is LNHDA and CDR2 is SQIVND (reference sequence). CDR3 length: 17 amino acids. This chain's CDR3 is CASSIEGRLVGAGELFF.

This chain uses TRBV4-1 with TRBJ2-2; TCRdb's assignment of TRBD1 cannot be checked, as there is no DNA. CDR1 and CDR2 from the germline V gene are MGHRA and YSYEKL. The CDR3 loop spans 15 amino acids. The CDR3: CASSGTGVDTGELFF.

This clonotype is called medium-sized (0.01 to 0.1%) based on its frequency. The rearrangement links TRBV18 to TRBJ2-1. Germline CDR1 reads KGHSH; CDR2 reads LQKENI. This CDR3 is built from 18 residues. The CDR3: CASSPSRSGAQVGNEQFF. Drawing the rest from reference TRBV18 and TRBJ2-1, the complete variable domain is NAGVMQNPRHLVRRRGQEARLRCSPMKGHSHVYWYRQLPEEGLKFMVYLQKENIIDESGMPKERFSAEFPKEGPSILRIQQVVRGDSAAYFCASSPSRSGAQVGNEQFFGPGTRLTVL.

The chain has TRBV7-9 and TRBJ2-7; absent DNA, TCRdb's TRBD2 call cannot be checked. The CDR3 sequence is 16 residues long. The germline gives CDR1 SEHNR, CDR2 FQNEAQ (reference sequence). The chain's CDR3 is CASSPAWAGLIDEQYF.

The chain recombines TRBV28 with TRBJ2-7; with no DNA, the TCRdb D assignment of TRBD1 cannot be verified. The germline gives CDR1 MDHEN, CDR2 SYDVKM. This CDR3 spans 16 amino acids. CDR3 sequence: CASSSTIGGSSYEQYF. Combining the CDR3 with reference TRBV28 and TRBJ2-7 gives the whole variable domain DVKVTQSSRYLVKRTGEKVFLECVQDMDHENMFWYRQDPGLGLRLIYFSYDVKMKEKGDIPEGYSVSREKKERFSLILESASTNQTSMYLCASSSTIGGSSYEQYFGPGTRLTVT.

The chain employs TRBV7-2 and TRBJ2-7. The germline V gene has CDR1 SGHTA and CDR2 FQGNSA. The CDR3 totals 12 residues. The CDR3 region is CASSLGVHEQYF.

The J gene is TRBJ1-5, the V gene TRBV28. Germline lookup yields CDR1 MDHEN and CDR2 SYDVKM. The CDR3 runs to 17 residues. The CDR3 region is CASSFFPKAGISQPQHF.

V and J are TRBV9 and TRBJ1-2. Germline CDR1 reads SGDLS; CDR2 reads YYNGEE. CDR3 length equals 13 residues. This CDR3 reads CASGAGGEYGYTF.